The entry that follows covers one TCR beta chain sequence. The data are from a study of blood T cell repertoires in COVID-19. The table came from immunoSEQ multiplex PCR; TCRdb's copy has only in-frame clones and leaves some out. This table has approximately 400,000 clones, roughly nine tenths appearing once. Participant-given clinical history determined each cohort assignment. Contact with a PCR-confirmed or clinician-diagnosed COVID-19 case occurred within 2 weeks of entry. The TCR comes from a woman between 40 and 55 years old who had been exposed to COVID-19. What was sequenced was PBMCs or T cells enriched from blood (not recorded which).

The CDR3: CATSRDGGPRGEQFF. The CDR3 coding sequence is TGTGCCACCAGCAGAGATGGGGGACCCAGGGGTGAGCAGTTCTTC. The chain has TRBV15 and TRBJ2-1; tentative D call: TRBD1 (6 bases). Germline CDR1 is LNHNV and CDR2 is YYDKDF (reference sequence). This CDR3 is 15 amino acids long. V shed 0 bases and J shed 9 bases, with 15 bases lying between them.